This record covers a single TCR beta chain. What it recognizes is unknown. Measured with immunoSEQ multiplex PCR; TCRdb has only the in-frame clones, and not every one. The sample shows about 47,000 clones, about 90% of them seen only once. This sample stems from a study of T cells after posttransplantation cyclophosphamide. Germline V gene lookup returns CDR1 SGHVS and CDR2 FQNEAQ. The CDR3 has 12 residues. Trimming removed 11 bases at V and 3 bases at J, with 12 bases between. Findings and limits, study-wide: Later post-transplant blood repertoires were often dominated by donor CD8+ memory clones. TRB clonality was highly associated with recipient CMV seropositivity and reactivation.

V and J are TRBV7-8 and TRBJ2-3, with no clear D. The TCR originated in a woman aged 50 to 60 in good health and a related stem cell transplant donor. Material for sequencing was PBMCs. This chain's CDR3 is CAGGQATDTQYF. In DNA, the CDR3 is TGTGCCGGTGGGCAGGCTACAGATACGCAGTATTTT.